Shown below are 27 T cell receptor beta chains from a single sample sequenced in a study of T-cell memory formation after mild COVID-19. TCRdb passed the 5' RACE reads through MiXCR, listing each CDR3 protein once. Of 100,000 to 150,000 distinct CDR3 sequences in the sample, approximately 5.9% are singletons; the top ten hold 2% to 2.5%. The sequencing input was PBMCs or a T cell subset sorted from them (not recorded which). The receptor set was obtained from an adult woman who had mild COVID-19 (a few samples of this study predate the infection). Cell type and time point are not known.

This clonotype was observed many times. This sequence joins TRBV27 and TRBJ1-2, with TRBD1 matching over 7 bases. Losses at the gene ends were 3 bases for V and 7 bases for J; bases not matched to a gene: 8. CDR1 MNHEY and CDR2 SMNVEV come from the germline V gene (reference sequence). CDR3 length: 14 residues. CDR3 coding DNA: TGTGCCAGCAGTTTCGAGGGGGCAGGGTTTGGCTACACCTTC. It translates to CASSFEGAGFGYTF.

This clonotype was observed at least ten times. The rearrangement uses TRBV29-1 and TRBJ1-1; D perhaps matches TRBD1 (5 bases). V was trimmed by 6 bases and J by 10 bases, leaving 21 bases between them. This CDR3 spans 13 amino acids. Germline CDR1 is SQVTM and CDR2 is ANQGSEA. The chain's CDR3 is CSVRPDVLGGAFF. For the CDR3, the DNA is TGCAGCGTCCGCCCGGACGTCCTCGGGGGAGCTTTCTTT.

This clonotype has a count of ten or more. This sequence joins TRBV14 and TRBJ2-7, with 7 nucleotides matching TRBD2. Germline V gene data show CDR1 as SGHDN and CDR2 as FVKESK. V was clipped by 0 bases and J by 6 bases; unmatched bases: 14. This CDR3 contains 17 residues. CDR3 coding DNA: TGTGCCAGCAGCCAAGACCTGCTGGCGGGAGCTAGGCCCGAGCAGTACTTC. Encoded protein: CASSQDLLAGARPEQYF.

At least ten counts were recorded for this clonotype. This sequence joins TRBV30 and TRBJ2-3; D is unclear. The germline V and J ends were trimmed by 2 bases and 8 bases, with 11 bases remaining between them. The CDR3 consists of 12 residues. Germline V gene data show CDR1 as GTSNPN and CDR2 as SVGIG (reference sequence). The CDR3: CAWSPVWTTQYF. In DNA form, the CDR3 reads TGTGCCTGGAGTCCGGTTTGGACTACGCAGTATTTT. Filled out from reference TRBV30 and TRBJ2-3, the complete variable domain reads SQTIHQWPATLVQPVGSPLSLECTVEGTSNPNLYWYRQAAGRGLQLLFYSVGIGQISSEVPQNLSASRPQDRQFILSSKKLLLSDSGFYLCAWSPVWTTQYFGPGTRLTVL.

A few counts support this clonotype. V and J are TRBV7-2 and TRBJ2-1, with D tentatively TRBD1 (5 bases). Trimming took off 6 bases at V and 4 bases at J, with 10 bases between the two ends. This CDR3 is 13 amino acids long. CDR1 is SGHTA and CDR2 is FQGNSA in the germline V gene. The CDR3 sequence is CASSTAGYNEQFF. Written as DNA, the CDR3 is TGTGCCAGCAGTACTGCAGGGTACAATGAGCAGTTCTTC.

This clonotype showed up just a few times. The rearrangement links TRBV18 to TRBJ1-5; TRBD1 is a possible D gene (5 bases). V gave up 0 bases and J gave up 0 bases, with 12 bases separating them. Germline lookup yields CDR1 KGHSH and CDR2 LQKENI. The CDR3 consists of 17 residues. The CDR3 nucleotides are TGTGCCAGCTCACCACCGGGGACGGCTAATAGCAATCAGCCCCAGCATTTT. Its protein is CASSPPGTANSNQPQHF.

This clonotype was counted ten times or more. CDR3 coding DNA: TGTGCCAGCAGTGTGACGGGGGAGTTAGGCTACGAGCAGTACTTC. Translating gives CASSVTGELGYEQYF. V is TRBV27 and J is TRBJ2-7; tentative D call: TRBD2 (6 bases). Trimming took 5 bases from V and 3 from J, leaving 17 bases between them. CDR1 and CDR2 (germline): MNHEY, SMNVEV (reference sequence). The CDR3 spans 15 residues.

This clonotype was observed at least ten times. The chain couples TRBV7-2 to TRBJ2-5; D possibly corresponds to TRBD2 (6 bases). The V gene's germline CDR1 is SGHTA and CDR2 FQGNSA. The CDR3 sequence is 14 residues long. V was clipped by 1 base and J by 9 bases, with 15 bases between them. The CDR3: CASSLDPGQRAQYF. The CDR3 region has the DNA TGTGCCAGCAGCTTAGATCCGGGGCAGCGGGCCCAGTACTTC. The variable domain in full, with the rest retrieved from reference TRBV7-2 and TRBJ2-5, is GAGVSQSPSNKVTEKGKDVELRCDPISGHTALYWYRQSLGQGLEFLIYFQGNSAPDKSGLPSDRFSAERTGGSVSTLTIQRTQQEDSAVYLCASSLDPGQRAQYFGPGTRLLVL.

This clonotype was recorded many times. The chain couples TRBV7-2 to TRBJ2-3; 8 bases fit TRBD1. V lost 1 base and J lost 5; bases outside the gene matches: 5. CDR3 size: 15 residues. The germline V gene encodes CDR1 SGHTA and CDR2 FQGNSA. Here the CDR3 reads CASSLGQGAVDTQYF. CDR3 coding DNA: TGTGCCAGCAGCTTAGGGCAGGGGGCCGTAGATACGCAGTATTTT.

This clonotype has only a few counts. This chain links TRBV12-3 or TRBV12-4 with TRBJ1-2; D might be TRBD1 (6 bases). Trimming removed 6 bases at V and 8 bases at J, with 16 bases between. The CDR3 is 13 residues long. The CDR3 sequence: CASRPAGAGGYTF. DNA of the CDR3: TGTGCCAGCAGGCCGGCAGGGGCAGGGGGCTACACCTTC.

This clonotype has a count of ten or more. V is TRBV7-6 and J is TRBJ2-2; D unclear. CDR1 and CDR2 (germline): SGHVS, FNYEAQ. The V end was cut by 5 bases, the J end by 6 bases, with 13 bases between. The CDR3 is 14 residues long. The CDR3 loop is CASSPRTVPGELFF. For the CDR3, the DNA is TGTGCCAGCAGCCCAAGAACAGTTCCCGGGGAGCTGTTTTTT.

This clonotype has ten or more counts. The CDR3 is CASSPKPSGAFF. CDR3 in DNA: TGTGCCAGCAGTCCCAAGCCTTCTGGAGCTTTCTTT. This chain connects TRBV12-3 or TRBV12-4 to TRBJ1-1; D ambiguous. Trimming removed 5 bases at V and 10 bases at J, with 14 bases between. The CDR3 runs 12 residues.

The table lists this clonotype with a few counts. The junction shows a germline mismatch at one end, possibly a read error. The chain joins TRBV6-1 to TRBJ2-7; no firm D call. This CDR3 has 15 amino acids. The germline gives CDR1 MNHNS, CDR2 SASEGT. This CDR3 is CASREEGGSLGEQYF. The CDR3 bases are TGTGCCAGCAGGGAAGAAGGTGGCAGCCTGGGCGAGCAGTACTTC.

This CDR3 is CATRAGPNNQPQHF. The CDR3 DNA is TGTGCCACCAGAGCGGGACCGAACAATCAGCCCCAGCATTTT. The chain links TRBV15 to TRBJ1-5; tentatively, D is TRBD1 (5 bases). The CDR3 loop spans 14 amino acids. Trimming took off 6 bases at V and 3 bases at J, with 12 bases between the two ends. The germline gives CDR1 LNHNV, CDR2 YYDKDF (reference sequence). The variable domain in full, with the rest retrieved from reference TRBV15 and TRBJ1-5, is DAMVIQNPRYQVTQFGKPVTLSCSQTLNHNVMYWYQQKSSQAPKLLFHYYDKDFNNEADTPDNFQSRRPNTSFCFLDIRSPGLGDTAMYLCATRAGPNNQPQHFGDGTRLSIL.

This clonotype was counted ten times or more. The chain employs TRBV20-1 and TRBJ2-3; D is undetermined. The ends were cut back, 6 bases at V and 3 bases at J, with 19 bases in the middle. Germline lookup yields CDR1 DFQATT and CDR2 SNEGSKA (reference sequence). The CDR3 consists of 15 residues. This CDR3 reads CSADNSRTRTDTQYF. The CDR3 DNA sequence: TGCAGTGCCGACAATTCTAGAACCAGGACAGATACGCAGTATTTT.

The sample holds many counts of this clonotype. This CDR3 is CASSQLQGLSGNTIYF. The CDR3 DNA is TGCGCCAGCAGCCAGCTACAGGGGCTCTCTGGAAACACCATATATTTT. The gene calls are TRBV5-1 and TRBJ1-3, with 7 bases aligning to TRBD1. Germline CDR1 and CDR2: SGHRS and YFSETQ. The CDR3 has 16 residues. The V and J ends lost 4 bases and 0 bases, in that order; junction bases with no gene match: 7.

This clonotype was found many times. This sequence joins TRBV7-9 and TRBJ2-1, with TRBD2 identical over 10 bases. This CDR3 spans 15 amino acids. V was clipped by 3 bases and J by 6 bases; unmatched bases: 5. From germline, CDR1 is SEHNR and CDR2 FQNEAQ (reference sequence). CDR3 nucleotides: TGTGCCAGCAGCTTGGAGGGACTAGCGATCAATGAGCAGTTCTTC. This encodes CASSLEGLAINEQFF.

CDR3 region: CASSYSAPSSYEQYF. CDR3 DNA: TGTGCCAGCAGTTACAGTGCTCCGAGCTCCTACGAGCAGTACTTC. This chain connects TRBV6-2 or TRBV6-3 to TRBJ2-7, with unresolved D. V was shortened by 2 bases and J by 0 bases, with 11 bases between the two germline ends. From germline, CDR1 is MNHEY and CDR2 SVGEGT. This CDR3 has 15 amino acids.

This clonotype showed up just a few times. The chain couples TRBV27 to TRBJ2-3, with 9 positions matching TRBD2. This CDR3 is 16 amino acids long. The ends lost 6 bases at V and 2 bases at J; junction bases unmatched: 9. Per germline, CDR1 MNHEY and CDR2 SMNVEV (reference sequence). The CDR3 protein is CASSPRGGLYTDTQYF. DNA for the CDR3: TGTGCCAGCAGCCCGCGGGGGGGCCTATACACAGATACGCAGTATTTT.

This clonotype appeared a few times. The junction shows a germline mismatch at one end, possibly a read error. The J gene is TRBJ1-5, the V gene TRBV4-3; TRBD1 matches at 8 bases. Germline CDR1 and CDR2: LGHNA and YSLEER. This CDR3 comprises 17 residues. This chain's CDR3 is CASSQGGDRGPNQPQNF. The CDR3 DNA reads as TGCGCCAGCAGCCAGGGGGGAGACAGGGGACCTAATCAGCCCCAGAATTTT.

The CDR3 loop is CAISEGRQNTEAFF. In nucleotides, the CDR3 is TGTGCCATCAGTGAGGGACGACAGAACACTGAAGCTTTCTTT. V and J are TRBV10-3 and TRBJ1-1, with D uncertain. Trimming took off 2 bases at V and 1 base at J, with 8 bases between the two ends. The germline gives CDR1 ENHRY, CDR2 SYGVKD. The CDR3 has 14 amino acids.

This clonotype was seen at least ten times. V is TRBV7-6 and J is TRBJ2-1; D unclear. The CDR3 covers 12 residues. The V gene's germline CDR1 is SGHVS and CDR2 FNYEAQ. Between the trimmed V and J ends, which lost 5 bases and 0 bases, there was a span of 2 bases. The CDR3 DNA reads as TGTGCCAGCAGCCCCTCCTACAATGAGCAGTTCTTC. It specifies CASSPSYNEQFF.

This clonotype appeared a few times. Relative to the germline gene, one junction end is altered; a read error may explain this. The chain combines TRBV7-2 with TRBJ1-1; 10 bases are shared with TRBD1. Germline CDR1 reads SGHTA; CDR2 reads FQGNSA. The CDR3 length is 14 residues. The CDR3 region has the DNA TGTGCCAGCAGCCCTCAGACAGGGGGCGCATACGGAGGTTTT. Its protein is CASSPQTGGAYGGF.

The chain combines TRBV6-5 with TRBJ1-1; D possibly corresponds to TRBD1 (6 bases). V lost 0 bases and J lost 4, with 24 bases in between. The CDR3 has 19 amino acids. Germline-derived CDR1 and CDR2 are MNHEY and SVGAGI. CDR3 sequence: CASSYSMWGANVRGTEAFF. Written as DNA, the CDR3 is TGTGCCAGCAGTTACTCGATGTGGGGGGCGAACGTCAGGGGCACTGAAGCTTTCTTT.

This sequence joins TRBV20-1 and TRBJ1-1; tentative D call: TRBD1 (6 bases). The CDR3 contains 18 residues. The V end was cut by 0 bases, the J end by 1 base, with 21 bases between. Germline values: CDR1 DFQATT, CDR2 SNEGSKA (reference sequence). DNA for the CDR3: TGCAGTGCTAGAGACCCCTTTCTAGTAAGGACAGAGAACACTGAAGCTTTCTTT. It translates to CSARDPFLVRTENTEAFF.

This clonotype was recorded at least ten times. The CDR3 protein is CASSLGWDSRSTDTQYF. In DNA form, the CDR3 reads TGTGCCAGCAGCTTAGGTTGGGACAGCCGTTCCACAGATACGCAGTATTTT. V is TRBV11-2 and J is TRBJ2-3; 7 positions match TRBD1. This CDR3 is 17 amino acids long. CDR1 SGHAT and CDR2 FQNNGV come from the germline V gene. V shed 1 base and J 2 bases; nucleotides not matched to a gene: 9.

The V gene is TRBV5-1, the J gene TRBJ1-1; no firm D call. V was trimmed by 4 bases and J by 0 bases, leaving 13 bases between them. The CDR3 consists of 15 residues. CDR1 and CDR2 (germline): SGHRS, YFSETQ. CDR3 sequence: CASSLGPFMNTEAFF. The CDR3 coding sequence is TGCGCCAGCAGCCTCGGACCTTTTATGAACACTGAAGCTTTCTTT. The full variable domain, with the rest looked up from reference TRBV5-1 and TRBJ1-1, is KAGVTQTPRYLIKTRGQQVTLSCSPISGHRSVSWYQQTPGQGLQFLFEYFSETQRNKGNFPGRFSGRQFSNSRSEMNVSTLELGDSALYLCASSLGPFMNTEAFFGQGTRLTVV.